Listed below are T cell receptor beta chains from one sample, sequenced in a study of T cell responses to AZD1222 COVID-19 vaccine. The protocol was immunoSEQ multiplex PCR, while the TCRdb copy is restricted to in-frame clones and leaves out a portion. The data hold some 130,000 clones, with 75% to 95% observed a single time. The sequences come from peripheral blood, collected on day 0 of AZD1222 vaccination. These receptors were obtained from an adult in good health. Each CDR3 is given with its conserved first and last residue. A D gene is named only where the DNA matches it firmly. Size tells how often a clone was seen (once, few, many) or the class of an expanded clone, and some rows leave it out.

V gene: TRBV6-5; clone size: -; J gene: TRBJ1-1; D gene: -; CDR3 DNA: TGTGCCAGCAGTTCAGGGGTGGCCACTGAAGCTTTCTTT; CDR3 protein: CASSSGVATEAFF
V gene: TRBV19; clone size: -; J gene: TRBJ1-1; D gene: -; CDR3 DNA: TGTGCCAGTAGCCGCGGGGAGGGGGACACTGAAGCTTTCTTT; CDR3 protein: CASSRGEGDTEAFF
V gene: TRBV6-5; clone size: -; J gene: TRBJ2-1; D gene: -; CDR3 DNA: TGTGCCAGCAGTCCCGACAGGCTAGACAATGAGCAGTTCTTC; CDR3 protein: CASSPDRLDNEQFF
V gene: TRBV7-6; clone size: -; J gene: TRBJ1-5; D gene: -; CDR3 DNA: TGTGCCAGCAGCTTAGTAGGATCGGGGAATCAGCCCCAGCATTTT; CDR3 protein: CASSLVGSGNQPQHF
V gene: TRBV7-6; clone size: -; J gene: TRBJ2-1; D gene: TRBD1; CDR3 DNA: TGTGCCAGCAGCTTAGTTGGGACAGGGCCTCGGGTGAATGAGCAGTTCTTC; CDR3 protein: CASSLVGTGPRVNEQFF
V gene: TRBV19; clone size: once; J gene: TRBJ2-7; D gene: -; CDR3 DNA: TGTGCCAGTAGCCTCGTGGGTTACGAGCAGTACTTC; CDR3 protein: CASSLVGYEQYF
V gene: TRBV5-4; clone size: -; J gene: TRBJ2-7; D gene: -; CDR3 DNA: TGTGCCAGCAGCCCTCAGCGGTCCTACGAGCAGTACTTC; CDR3 protein: CASSPQRSYEQYF
V gene: TRBV2; clone size: -; J gene: TRBJ1-1; D gene: -; CDR3 DNA: TGTGCCAGCAACACACAGGGTAACACTGAAGCTTTCTTT; CDR3 protein: CASNTQGNTEAFF
V gene: TRBV9; clone size: -; J gene: TRBJ2-4; D gene: TRBD2; CDR3 DNA: TGTGCCAGCAGCAAAAGCGGGGGGGCCAAAAACATTCAGTACTTC; CDR3 protein: CASSKSGGAKNIQYF
V gene: TRBV25-1; clone size: -; J gene: TRBJ2-7; D gene: -; CDR3 DNA: TGTGCCAGCAGTGACTTATACGAGCAGTACTTC; CDR3 protein: CASSDLYEQYF
V gene: TRBV30; clone size: -; J gene: TRBJ1-1; D gene: -; CDR3 DNA: TGTGCCTGGAATTTGGCAGGGAACACTGAAGCTTTCTTT; CDR3 protein: CAWNLAGNTEAFF
V gene: TRBV28; clone size: -; J gene: TRBJ1-1; D gene: -; CDR3 DNA: TGTGCCAGCAGGGCAGCGAAGACTGAAGCTTTCTTT; CDR3 protein: CASRAAKTEAFF
V gene: TRBV5-1; clone size: -; J gene: TRBJ2-7; D gene: TRBD1; CDR3 DNA: TGCGCCAGCAGCGCGGGACAGGGCGGGGGCGAGCAGTACTTC; CDR3 protein: CASSAGQGGGEQYF